Described below is a single T cell receptor beta chain sequence and its context. TCRdb recomputed calls from the RT-PCR reads with MiXCR, one row per CDR3 protein. The table lists hundreds of thousands of distinct CDR3 sequences, 12% of them singletons. The record originates from a study of response to subunit inactivated influenza vaccine. This receptor was identified in a middle-aged man who received an inactivated influenza vaccine. The sample consisted of non-naive T cells sorted from PBMCs, taken roughly 15 days before vaccination.

The CDR3 protein is CASSRRQGASYEQYF. CDR3 sequence (DNA): TGCGCCAGCAGCCGACGACAGGGGGCATCCTACGAGCAGTACTTC. The chain couples TRBV5-1 to TRBJ2-7, with 10 positions matching TRBD1. Losses at the gene ends were 4 bases for V and 1 base for J; bases not matched to a gene: 5. This CDR3 has 15 amino acids. Germline V CDR1 and CDR2: SGHRS, YFSETQ.